The 32 T cell receptor beta chains given below trace back to one sample, sequenced in a study of regulatory T cells in long-lasting Graves disease. Indicated time point: newly diagnosed GD, antithyroid drugs for less than 3 months. Following extraction of RNA from PBMCs, that RNA was used to make the TCR library. For TCR beta, libraries came from iRepertoire HTBI primers and Arm-PCR of CDR3 regions. MiXCR, run by TCRdb on the multiplex PCR reads, gives a single entry per CDR3 protein. The top ten clones hold about 11% of a sample with about 610,000 distinct CDR3 sequences, roughly 16% of them seen once. These same data were also listed under a study on T cells in Graves' hyperthyroidism and ophthalmopathy.

The material sequenced was peripheral blood mononuclear cells (PBMCs), taken at new diagnosis, from a patient treated with antithyroid drugs. All receptors derive from a man aged 18 to 30 with Graves disease.

This clonotype was observed a few times. The rearrangement uses TRBV6-1 and TRBJ2-1; TRBD2 might be the D (5 bases). The CDR3 runs to 13 residues. V was clipped by 6 bases and J by 9 bases, with 15 bases between them. Germline V CDR1 and CDR2: MNHNS, SASEGT. CDR3 nucleotide sequence: TGTGCCAGCAGCCGGGAAGACTATGGTGAGCAGTTCTTC. Encoded protein: CASSREDYGEQFF.

The table lists this clonotype with many counts. V is TRBV30 and J is TRBJ1-2, with TRBD1 identical over 8 bases. Germline trimming cut 0 bases from V and 7 bases from J; bases unmatched to any gene: 7. Germline-derived CDR1 and CDR2 are GTSNPN and SVGIG (reference sequence). The CDR3 contains 14 residues. Written as DNA, the CDR3 is TGTGCCTGGAGTGTCGAGCCAGGGGGCGGTGGCTACACCTTC. Its translation is CAWSVEPGGGGYTF.

The gene calls are TRBV5-1 and TRBJ2-3; D could derive from TRBD1 or TRBD2 (6 bases each). The V and J ends lost 0 bases and 2 bases respectively, with 13 bases between them. This CDR3 has 16 residues. Germline lookup yields CDR1 SGHRS and CDR2 YFSETQ. The CDR3 nucleotides are TGCGCCAGCAGCTTGGCTCAGGGGAGGCCCACAGATACGCAGTATTTT. Protein: CASSLAQGRPTDTQYF. Together with reference TRBV5-1 and TRBJ2-3, the CDR3 gives the full variable domain: KAGVTQTPRYLIKTRGQQVTLSCSPISGHRSVSWYQQTPGQGLQFLFEYFSETQRNKGNFPGRFSGRQFSNSRSEMNVSTLELGDSALYLCASSLAQGRPTDTQYFGPGTRLTVL.

This clonotype was detected only a few times. The genes are TRBV27 and TRBJ2-1, with D perhaps TRBD1 (6 bases). Trimming removed 2 bases at V and 6 bases at J, with 14 bases between. This CDR3 contains 15 residues. The germline V gene encodes CDR1 MNHEY and CDR2 SMNVEV (reference sequence). CDR3 sequence reads: CASSLEPPGVNEQFF. CDR3 DNA: TGTGCCAGCAGTTTAGAGCCTCCAGGGGTCAATGAGCAGTTCTTC.

The chain has TRBV29-1 and TRBJ2-7; TRBD1 matches 9 bases. The CDR3 contains 12 residues. V lost 3 bases and J lost 6; bases outside the gene matches: 3. Germline-derived CDR1 and CDR2 are SQVTM and ANQGSEA. This chain's CDR3 is CSVEGQGFEQYF. Written as DNA, the CDR3 is TGCAGCGTTGAGGGACAGGGTTTCGAGCAGTACTTC.

This clonotype occurred many times. The chain combines TRBV6-1 with TRBJ2-1, with 11 nucleotides matching TRBD1. CDR3 size: 14 residues. V lost 6 bases and J lost 6; bases outside the gene matches: 4. CDR1 MNHNS and CDR2 SASEGT come from the germline V gene. The chain's CDR3 is CASRRGTGGNEQFF. The CDR3 DNA reads as TGTGCCAGCAGGAGGGGGACAGGGGGCAATGAGCAGTTCTTC.

As regards this clonotype: One end of the junction does not line up with germline, which may come from a read error. The chain is built from TRBV19 and TRBJ2-1; TRBD2 is a possible D gene (6 bases). Germline values: CDR1 LNHDA, CDR2 SQIVND (reference sequence). The CDR3 consists of 15 residues. CDR3 nucleotides: TGTGCCAGCAGTATTAGCGGACCCTCCTACAATGAGCAGTTCTTC. The encoded protein is CASSISGPSYNEQFF.

The rearrangement uses TRBV27 and TRBJ2-2; a possible D gene is TRBD2 (6 bases). Germline CDR1 and CDR2: MNHEY and SMNVEV (reference sequence). V gave up 6 bases and J gave up 3 bases, with 11 bases separating them. The CDR3 runs 14 residues. CDR3 coding DNA: TGTGCCAGCAGACGGGCTAGCGACACCGGGGAGCTGTTTTTT. This codes for CASRRASDTGELFF.

This rearrangement joins TRBV12-3 or TRBV12-4 to TRBJ1-5; 11 nucleotides match TRBD1. V lost 6 bases to trimming and J lost 4 bases; unmatched junction nucleotides: 5. The CDR3 loop spans 15 amino acids. CDR3 sequence reads: CASSFGQGANQPQHF. CDR3 DNA: TGTGCCAGCAGCTTCGGACAGGGGGCGAATCAGCCCCAGCATTTT.

The chain has TRBV9 and TRBJ2-7; 9 bases match TRBD2. The J call is uncertain, as TRBJ2-3 better fits the DNA end. CDR1 is SGDLS, CDR2 YYNGEE, per germline. The CDR3 sequence is 15 residues long. DNA of the CDR3: TGTGCCAGCAGCGTTAGCGGGAGTTCATTAGATACGCAGTATTTT. Protein product: CASSVSGSSLDTQYF.

This clonotype came up many times. At one boundary the junction diverges from the germline segment, which might be a read error. V and J are TRBV2 and TRBJ1-5; TRBD1 agrees at 10 bases. The CDR3 is 15 amino acids. Germline lookup yields CDR1 SNHLY and CDR2 FYNNEI. In nucleotides, the CDR3 is TGTGCCAGCAGTGAGGGACAGGGGAGCAATCAACCCCAGCATTTT. This translates into CASSEGQGSNQPQHF.

This clonotype was seen a handful of times. The chain is built from TRBV6-2 or TRBV6-3 and TRBJ2-7, with D possibly being TRBD2 (6 bases). The V gene's germline CDR1 is MNHEY and CDR2 SVGEGT. The CDR3 covers 17 residues. V was shortened by 4 bases and J by 0 bases, with 19 bases between the two germline ends. CDR3 DNA sequence: TGTGCCAGCAGTTTCACAACCACCGGGACTCTCTCCTACGAGCAGTACTTC. This codes for CASSFTTTGTLSYEQYF.

Ten or more counts support this clonotype. The chain couples TRBV27 to TRBJ2-5, with TRBD1 matching over 7 bases. Germline V lookup: CDR1 MNHEY, CDR2 SMNVEV (reference sequence). J was trimmed by 5 bases and V by 6 bases; bases with no gene match: 12. The length of the CDR3 is 15 residues. CDR3 sequence reads: CASRRTGPNRETQYF. In DNA, the CDR3 is TGTGCCAGCAGAAGGACAGGACCGAATCGGGAGACCCAGTACTTC.

This clonotype occurred many times. V is TRBV11-3 and J is TRBJ1-1, with TRBD1 matching 9 bases. The CDR3 is made up of 16 amino acids. Per germline, CDR1 SGHNT and CDR2 YENEEA. The J segment lost 7 bases and the V segment lost 5 bases, leaving 14 bases of the junction unmatched. CDR3 bases: TGTGCCAGCAGCGCACCCGGGACAGGGCAGGATGGTGAAGCTTTCTTT. Encoded protein: CASSAPGTGQDGEAFF.

This clonotype was found a few times. The chain carries TRBV6-9 and TRBJ2-7; possible D gene TRBD2, 6 bases. Trimming took 11 bases from V and 0 from J, leaving 23 bases between them. The CDR3 consists of 16 residues. Germline V gene lookup returns CDR1 MNHGY and CDR2 SVAAGI. The CDR3 sequence is CAGIYQTRGVSYEQYF. The CDR3 nucleotides read TGTGCCGGCATTTATCAGACTAGAGGGGTCTCCTACGAGCAGTACTTC.

This clonotype has ten or more counts. This chain connects TRBV20-1 to TRBJ2-7; 10 bases map to TRBD2. The CDR3 consists of 14 residues. V dropped 3 bases and J dropped 5; count of bases not matched to a gene: 7. CDR1 DFQATT and CDR2 SNEGSKA come from the germline V gene (reference sequence). Here the CDR3 DNA reads TGCAGTGCTAGTCCTAGCGGGAGTCTACACGAGCAGTACTTC. Translated: CSASPSGSLHEQYF.

This clonotype was observed many times. The rearrangement uses TRBV5-1 and TRBJ2-1, with TRBD2 matching 12 bases. Unmatched junction bases numbered 8, after V lost 4 bases and J lost 0 bases. Germline V gives CDR1 SGHRS, CDR2 YFSETQ. This CDR3 region has 18 residues. The CDR3 coding sequence is TGCGCCAGCAGCCGGCAGACTAGCGGGAGTCCCTCCTACAATGAGCAGTTCTTC. Translated: CASSRQTSGSPSYNEQFF.

This clonotype was picked up many times. The gene calls are TRBV5-1 and TRBJ2-7; 10 bases fit TRBD2. Germline V lookup: CDR1 SGHRS, CDR2 YFSETQ. Trimming cost V 3 bases and J 2 bases; bases outside gene matches: 17. This CDR3 is built from 19 residues. The CDR3 DNA follows: TGCGCCAGCAGCTCGGGGCGTCGGCCCGGGACTAGCGACCCCTACGAGCAGTACTTC. It encodes CASSSGRRPGTSDPYEQYF.

This clonotype was counted ten times or more. The chain couples TRBV3-1 to TRBJ2-1, with TRBD2 matching 7 bases. V shed 1 base and J 7 bases; nucleotides not matched to a gene: 13. The CDR3 loop spans 17 amino acids. Looked up from germline, CDR1 is LGHDT and CDR2 is YNNKEL (reference sequence). CDR3 protein: CASSQAVYGRQRNEQFF. The CDR3 bases are TGTGCCAGCAGCCAAGCGGTGTACGGGAGGCAAAGGAATGAGCAGTTCTTC.

The table lists this clonotype with a count of one. This could be a read error, since a much larger clone is one nucleotide away. Because the CDR3 is missing its conserved closing phenylalanine or tryptophan, this is likely a read error. This chain connects TRBV7-3 to TRBJ1-1; tentatively, D is TRBD1 (5 bases). V shed 0 bases and J shed 1 base, with 12 bases lying between them. The CDR3 extends over 16 amino acids. Germline values: CDR1 SGHTA, CDR2 FQGTGA. DNA for the CDR3: TGTGCCAGCAGCTTAACGAGGGGTTCGGCGAACACTGAAGCTTTCCTT. Amino acid sequence: CASSLTRGSANTEAFL.

A few counts support this clonotype. V usage is TRBV28 and J usage is TRBJ2-2; D uncertain. V was pared by 1 base and J by 6 bases, with 6 bases between. The CDR3 spans 13 residues. Germline V CDR1 and CDR2: MDHEN, SYDVKM. For the CDR3, the DNA is TGTGCCAGCAGTTTATCAGCCGCCGGGGAGCTGTTTTTT. Residues: CASSLSAAGELFF.

This clonotype was recorded many times. The chain links TRBV12-3 or TRBV12-4 to TRBJ2-3, with TRBD2 identical over 7 bases. Trimming took 2 bases from V and 5 from J; bases not matched to a gene: 10. The CDR3 is 16 residues long. The CDR3 protein is CASSLRASGWVDTQYF. As DNA, the CDR3 is TGTGCCAGCAGTTTAAGGGCTAGCGGTTGGGTAGATACGCAGTATTTT.

Ten or more counts support this clonotype. The chain links TRBV5-6 to TRBJ2-7; D perhaps matches TRBD2 (5 bases). CDR3 length: 14 residues. Per germline, CDR1 SGHDT and CDR2 YYEEEE. V lost 2 bases to trimming and J lost 5 bases, with 14 bases between them. CDR3 sequence (DNA): TGTGCCAGCAGCTTCGAAGGAGGAGGCCACGAGCAGTACTTC. Amino acids: CASSFEGGGHEQYF.

This clonotype appeared a few times. This rearrangement joins TRBV20-1 to TRBJ1-1; maybe TRBD1 (6 bases). The CDR3 covers 14 residues. V gave up 0 bases and J gave up 6 bases, with 14 bases separating them. The germline CDR1 and CDR2 sequences are DFQATT and SNEGSKA (reference sequence). The CDR3 is CSAREGQLRAEAFF. The CDR3 region has the DNA TGCAGTGCTAGAGAAGGACAGTTAAGGGCTGAAGCTTTCTTT.

At least ten counts were recorded for this clonotype. The junction and the germline gene differ at one end; a read error may be behind it. The V gene is TRBV5-1, the J gene TRBJ2-3, with 7 bases matching TRBD1. Germline lookup yields CDR1 SGHRS and CDR2 YFSETQ. The CDR3 contains 15 residues. The CDR3 DNA reads TGTGCCAGCAGCGTGCCGGGACAGAGCACAGATACGCAGTATTTT. Translated, it gives CASSVPGQSTDTQYF.

A note on this clonotype: A far larger clone is a single base away, which makes a read error likely. The chain joins TRBV6-5 to TRBJ2-3, with a weak D call TRBD2 (5 bases). This CDR3 contains 18 residues. The V and J ends lost 4 bases and 2 bases respectively, with 22 bases between them. Germline V lookup: CDR1 MNHEY, CDR2 SVGAGI. The CDR3 here is CASSLSRPRTFTTDTQYF. The CDR3 bases are TGTGCCAGCAGTTTATCGAGGCCCAGGACTTTCACCACAGATACGCAGTATTTT.

There are many counts of this clonotype. The chain links TRBV11-2 to TRBJ1-2, with 9 bases fitting TRBD1. The CDR3 has 12 amino acids. V shed 7 bases and J 5 bases; nucleotides not matched to a gene: 2. Germline V gene sequence: CDR1 SGHAT, CDR2 FQNNGV. The CDR3 DNA follows: TGTGCCAGCACCGGGACAGGGTATGGCTACACCTTC. Its protein is CASTGTGYGYTF. Together with reference TRBV11-2 and TRBJ1-2, the CDR3 gives the full variable domain: EAGVAQSPRYKIIEKRQSVAFWCNPISGHATLYWYQQILGQGPKLLIQFQNNGVVDDSQLPKDRFSAERLKGVDSTLKIQPAKLEDSAVYLCASTGTGYGYTFGSGTRLTVV.

This clonotype was recorded at least ten times. CDR3 bases: TGTGCCAGCAGCTCGGGACTAGCGGCCTACGAGCAGTACTTC. It specifies CASSSGLAAYEQYF. The chain recombines TRBV7-9 with TRBJ2-7, with 11 bases aligning to TRBD2. CDR1 SEHNR and CDR2 FQNEAQ come from the germline V gene (reference sequence). The CDR3 sequence is 14 residues long. V dropped 4 bases and J dropped 2; count of bases not matched to a gene: 1.

The gene calls are TRBV28 and TRBJ1-4; 8 bases match TRBD1. Germline V gene lookup returns CDR1 MDHEN and CDR2 SYDVKM. Losses at the gene ends were 8 bases for V and 4 bases for J; bases not matched to a gene: 6. The length of the CDR3 is 14 residues. This CDR3 is CASRNRGINEKLFF. CDR3 nucleotide sequence: TGTGCCAGCCGGAACAGGGGGATTAATGAAAAACTGTTTTTT.

This clonotype has just a few counts. This chain links TRBV5-1 with TRBJ2-7, with 9 bases lining up with TRBD2. J was trimmed by 4 bases and V by 1 base; bases with no gene match: 6. Germline V lookup: CDR1 SGHRS, CDR2 YFSETQ. CDR3 length equals 15 residues. The CDR3 DNA sequence: TGCGCCAGCAGCTTGTCCGGGACTAGCCTTTACGAGCAGTACTTC. As protein: CASSLSGTSLYEQYF.

This clonotype appeared a few times. V is TRBV25-1 and J is TRBJ2-1; D is possibly TRBD2 (5 bases). V was shortened by 7 bases and J by 2 bases, with 15 bases between the two germline ends. There are 15 residues in the CDR3. Germline V gene sequence: CDR1 MGHDK, CDR2 SYGVNS. The CDR3 DNA follows: TGTGCCAGCAATGGACTCACCGGGGCCTACAATGAGCAGTTCTTC. Translating it yields CASNGLTGAYNEQFF.

CDR3 protein: CSAKDWNRGEGLEQYF. CDR3 DNA: TGCAGTGCTAAAGATTGGAATAGGGGAGAGGGTCTCGAGCAGTACTTC. This chain uses TRBV20-1 with TRBJ2-7; D tentatively fits TRBD1 or TRBD2 (5 bases each). V dropped 4 bases and J dropped 6 bases, with 25 bases sitting between them. The CDR3 extends over 16 amino acids. Germline CDR1 is DFQATT and CDR2 is SNEGSKA (reference sequence).